These T cell receptor beta chains were read from a single sample in a study of patients and donors after allogeneic stem cell transplantation. TCRdb re-derived calls from the RT-PCR reads in MiXCR, one entry per CDR3 protein. The table shows roughly 200,000 distinct CDR3 sequences, with roughly two fifths occurring only once. Sample: blood, either unsorted or a sorted T cell fraction (not recorded which). These receptors all come from a human donor who was either an allogeneic HSCT recipient or a stem cell or donor lymphocyte infusion donor (not recorded which). It is not recorded whose cells these are; they may come from a transplant donor. The CDR3 runs from the conserved cysteine through the conserved F or W. Each record gives: CDR3 protein, V gene, clone size, J gene. Some rows have no size entry. The others give once, few or many, or a class for an expanded clone.

CDR3: CASRTGTESSGANVLTF
V: TRBV12-3/TRBV12-4
size: -
J: TRBJ2-6

CDR3: CASSLGDTDTQYF
V: TRBV12-3/TRBV12-4
size: -
J: TRBJ2-3

CDR3: CASSLMGTVSSYNEQFF
V: TRBV12-3/TRBV12-4
size: -
J: TRBJ2-1

CDR3: CASRKLDFRGNSPLHF
V: TRBV28
size: few
J: TRBJ1-6

CDR3: CASSLEGIYQPQHF
V: TRBV7-8
size: few
J: TRBJ1-5

CDR3: CASSRAYEQYF
V: TRBV12-3/TRBV12-4
size: few
J: TRBJ2-7

CDR3: CAISTGGTEKETQYF
V: TRBV10-3
size: few
J: TRBJ2-5

CDR3: CAGSSSSTDTQYF
V: TRBV7-2
size: -
J: TRBJ2-3

CDR3: CASSFVAGTQYF
V: TRBV11-1
size: few
J: TRBJ2-3

CDR3: CASSQFLRGTEAFF
V: TRBV3-1
size: -
J: TRBJ1-1

CDR3: CASSWTGGGNQPQHF
V: TRBV11-2
size: -
J: TRBJ1-5

CDR3: CASSYERGDTQYF
V: TRBV6-5
size: -
J: TRBJ2-3

CDR3: CASSWASGTDTQYF
V: TRBV12-3/TRBV12-4
size: once
J: TRBJ2-3

CDR3: CASSLVSSFYNEQFF
V: TRBV5-1
size: few
J: TRBJ2-1

CDR3: CASSPDRTYGYTF
V: TRBV18
size: few
J: TRBJ1-2

CDR3: CSAAGARNSPLHF
V: TRBV20-1
size: few
J: TRBJ1-6

CDR3: CASSLVGQSNQPQHF
V: TRBV7-2
size: -
J: TRBJ1-5

CDR3: CASSLLNEKLFF
V: TRBV7-9
size: -
J: TRBJ1-4

CDR3: CASRRDYSGTDNQPQHF
V: TRBV6-5
size: -
J: TRBJ1-5

CDR3: CASSLGDRNYGYTF
V: TRBV5-1
size: -
J: TRBJ1-2

CDR3: CSARVKGSGNEKLFF
V: TRBV20-1
size: -
J: TRBJ1-4

CDR3: CASSQDRGEPNSGETQYF
V: TRBV4-1
size: -
J: TRBJ2-5

CDR3: CASSLDPLGTNTQYF
V: TRBV5-5
size: -
J: TRBJ2-3

CDR3: CASSLRGRFDNEQFF
V: TRBV7-2
size: -
J: TRBJ2-1

CDR3: CASSLASLSTATTF
V: TRBV5-6
size: few
J: TRBJ1-2

CDR3: CWKGIGSPLHF
V: TRBV29-1
size: -
J: TRBJ1-6

CDR3: CSARDRNRSSYQPQHF
V: TRBV20-1
size: -
J: TRBJ1-5

CDR3: CSARTASNTGELFF
V: TRBV20-1
size: -
J: TRBJ2-2

CDR3: CASSLSGRDRDGYTF
V: TRBV12-3/TRBV12-4
size: -
J: TRBJ1-2

CDR3: CSASLGRENQPQHF
V: TRBV20-1
size: once
J: TRBJ1-5

CDR3: CASSATGYNQPQHF
V: TRBV5-5
size: -
J: TRBJ1-5

CDR3: CSASPAGLAVEQYF
V: TRBV20-1
size: -
J: TRBJ2-7

CDR3: CASSHWGHGDDEQYF
V: TRBV7-9
size: -
J: TRBJ2-7

CDR3: CASSFRGRNQPQHF
V: TRBV12-3/TRBV12-4
size: -
J: TRBJ1-5

CDR3: CASSPDPGTQYF
V: TRBV18
size: -
J: TRBJ2-5

CDR3: CSVEKEKLFF
V: TRBV29-1
size: many
J: TRBJ1-4

CDR3: CASSYSKEGRGLFF
V: TRBV6-6
size: -
J: TRBJ1-4

CDR3: CASSQVGYMNTEAFF
V: TRBV12-3/TRBV12-4
size: -
J: TRBJ1-1

CDR3: CASSFGQDPGNQPQHF
V: TRBV5-5
size: few
J: TRBJ1-5

CDR3: CASSLEVGTQPQHF
V: TRBV5-1
size: -
J: TRBJ1-5

CDR3: CASSLVERQSYTF
V: TRBV5-1
size: few
J: TRBJ1-2

CDR3: CASSQDHYGYTF
V: TRBV3-1
size: few
J: TRBJ1-2

CDR3: CASSYANSGANVLTF
V: TRBV2
size: -
J: TRBJ2-6

CDR3: CASSVSLINHEKLFF
V: TRBV4-3
size: -
J: TRBJ1-4

CDR3: CATSGLAGGQGAYEQYF
V: TRBV24-1
size: -
J: TRBJ2-7

CDR3: CASRPEGFGHYGYTF
V: TRBV10-2
size: few
J: TRBJ1-2

CDR3: CASTVLAGAFNEQFF
V: TRBV12-3/TRBV12-4
size: few
J: TRBJ2-1

CDR3: CASSWGTALNTEAFF
V: TRBV5-1
size: -
J: TRBJ1-1

CDR3: CASSESGVFAYEQYF
V: TRBV25-1
size: -
J: TRBJ2-7

CDR3: CAISGVRGSRAAHEAFF
V: TRBV10-3
size: few
J: TRBJ1-1

CDR3: CASSPGQGADNYGYTF
V: TRBV28
size: -
J: TRBJ1-2

CDR3: CATSRVGAVTEAFF
V: TRBV15
size: many
J: TRBJ1-1

CDR3: CSASGQDSNTIYF
V: TRBV20-1
size: few
J: TRBJ1-3